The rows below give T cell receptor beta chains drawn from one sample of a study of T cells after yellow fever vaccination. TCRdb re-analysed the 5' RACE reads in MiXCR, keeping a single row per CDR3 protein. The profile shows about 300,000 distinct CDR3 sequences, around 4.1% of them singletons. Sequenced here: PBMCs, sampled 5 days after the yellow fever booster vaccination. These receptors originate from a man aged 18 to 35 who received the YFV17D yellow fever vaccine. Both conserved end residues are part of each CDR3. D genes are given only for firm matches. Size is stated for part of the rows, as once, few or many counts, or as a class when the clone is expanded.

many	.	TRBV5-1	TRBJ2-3	TGCGCCAGCAACCAGGCACGGGCCAGCACAGATACGCAGTATTTT	CASNQARASTDTQYF
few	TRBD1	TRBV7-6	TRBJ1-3	TGTGCCAGCAGCAAATTGACAGGGGGCTTCTCTGGAAACACCATATATTTT	CASSKLTGGFSGNTIYF
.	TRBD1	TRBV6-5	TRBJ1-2	TGTGCCAGCAGTTACGGGACAGGGGCCTATGGCTACACCTTC	CASSYGTGAYGYTF
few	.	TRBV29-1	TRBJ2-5	TGCAGCGTCGCGGACCCCGCCGGTGGGACCCAGTACTTC	CSVADPAGGTQYF
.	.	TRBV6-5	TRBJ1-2	TGTGCCAGCAGTACCGGAAGGAGGAGAGGCAACTATGGCTACACCTTC	CASSTGRRRGNYGYTF
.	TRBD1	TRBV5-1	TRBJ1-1	TGCGCCAGCAGCTTGGGGGGGGACAGGGTACGAGCTTTCTTT	CASSLGGDRVRAFF
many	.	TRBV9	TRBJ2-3	TGTGCCAGCAGCGGCCGTATTAGCCAAACTTACACGGCTACGCAGTATTTT	CASSGRISQTYTATQYF
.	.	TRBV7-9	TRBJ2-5	TGTGCCAGCAGTTTAAACAGGGTCGGATCAGAGACCCAGTACTTC	CASSLNRVGSETQYF
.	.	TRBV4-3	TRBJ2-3	TGCGCCAGCAGCCAAGAAGGCCCAGTCACGACAGATACGCAGTATTTT	CASSQEGPVTTDTQYF
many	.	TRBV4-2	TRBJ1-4	TGTGCCAGCAGCCAAGGCCCGGGAAGTAATGAAAAACTGTTTTTT	CASSQGPGSNEKLFF
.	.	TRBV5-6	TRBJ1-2	TGTGCCAGCAGCTTGGCAGGAATTGATGGCTACACCTTC	CASSLAGIDGYTF
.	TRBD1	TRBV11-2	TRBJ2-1	TGTGCCAGCAGCCCCGTTTCCGGGACAGGGGGCGTCGGGGAGCAGTTCTTC	CASSPVSGTGGVGEQFF
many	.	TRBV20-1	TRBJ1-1	TGCAGTGCTAGGGGCTTTACCGGGGGACGTGGCACTGAAGCTTTCTTT	CSARGFTGGRGTEAFF
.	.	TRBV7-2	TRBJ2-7	TGTGCCAGCAGCTTAGGTGGGACCGGCGCAGCGTGGATTTCCTACGAGCAGTACTTC	CASSLGGTGAAWISYEQYF
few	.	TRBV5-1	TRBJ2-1	TGCGCCAGCAGCTGGGACCACAGGTACAATGAGCAGTTCTTC	CASSWDHRYNEQFF
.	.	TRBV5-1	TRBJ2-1	TGCGCCAGCAGCCTGGCGCCAGCCTACAATGAGCAGTTCTTC	CASSLAPAYNEQFF
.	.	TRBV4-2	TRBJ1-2	TGTGCCAGCAGCCCGCCCGCAAGGGGCTACACCTTC	CASSPPARGYTF
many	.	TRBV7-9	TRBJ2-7	TGTGCCAGCAGCTCTCTAGCGCGCGAGCAGTACTTC	CASSSLAREQYF
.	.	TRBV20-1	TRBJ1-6	TGCAGTGCTAGGTGGGAGGGGATAGGGAATTCACCCCTCCACTTT	CSARWEGIGNSPLHF
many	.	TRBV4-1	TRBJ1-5	TGCGCCAGCAGCCAAGATCTAGGCGACCGCTCGGACTATAGCAATCAGCCCCAGCATTTT	CASSQDLGDRSDYSNQPQHF
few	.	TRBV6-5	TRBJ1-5	TGTGCCAGCAGTTTACAGGGAACAGGTCAGCCCCAGCATTTT	CASSLQGTGQPQHF
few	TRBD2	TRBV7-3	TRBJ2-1	TGTGCCAGCAGCCCATTAGCGGGGGGGCTCCACAATGAGCAGTTCTTC	CASSPLAGGLHNEQFF
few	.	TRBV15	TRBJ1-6	TGTGCCACCAGCACCCTCCTGGGGGGACAATATAATTCACCCCTCCACTTT	CATSTLLGGQYNSPLHF
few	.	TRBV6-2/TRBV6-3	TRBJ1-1	TGTGCCAGCAGTTATTTCCAATCTAACACTGAAGCTTTCTTT	CASSYFQSNTEAFF